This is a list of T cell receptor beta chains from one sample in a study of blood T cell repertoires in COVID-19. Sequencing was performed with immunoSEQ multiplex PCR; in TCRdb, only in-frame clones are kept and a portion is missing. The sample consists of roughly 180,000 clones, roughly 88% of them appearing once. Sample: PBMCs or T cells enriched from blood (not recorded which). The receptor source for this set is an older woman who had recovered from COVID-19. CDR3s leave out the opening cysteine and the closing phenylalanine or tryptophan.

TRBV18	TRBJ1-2	ASSPDTKYGYT
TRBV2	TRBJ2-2	ASSPGSVTGELF
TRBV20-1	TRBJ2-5	SASFEDSQETQY
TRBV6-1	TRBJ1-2	ASSEVEGVGYT
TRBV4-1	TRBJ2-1	ASSQDRLAGVNEQF
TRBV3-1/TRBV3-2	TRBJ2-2	ASSLRRGQGAGELF
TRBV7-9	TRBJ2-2	ASSFLNTGELF
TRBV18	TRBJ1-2	ASSPRQGNTNGYT
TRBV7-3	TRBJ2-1	ASSVLSGREDEQF
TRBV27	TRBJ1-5	ASSPRDKNQPQH
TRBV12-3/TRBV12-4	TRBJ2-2	ASRTTGTGELF
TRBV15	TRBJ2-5	ATSRETGRGRQETQY
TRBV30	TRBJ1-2	AWSRNTDSGYT
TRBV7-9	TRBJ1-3	ASSSLGGGNTIY
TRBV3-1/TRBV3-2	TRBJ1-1	ASRELRGGSGRRTF
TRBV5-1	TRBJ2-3	ASSSQGPSTDTQY
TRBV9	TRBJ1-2	ASSIGTGTSLNYGYT
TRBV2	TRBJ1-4	ASIREKLF
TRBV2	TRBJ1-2	ASSERGYYGYT
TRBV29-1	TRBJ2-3	SAGGQNTDTQY
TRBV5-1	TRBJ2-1	ASSLAQGSYNEQF
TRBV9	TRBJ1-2	ASSAGGLGNYGYT
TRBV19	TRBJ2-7	ASSISGRLAYEQY
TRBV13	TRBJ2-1	ASSLMGVAGRYNEQF
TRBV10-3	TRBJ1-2	AISGSTENYGYT
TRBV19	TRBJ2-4	ASSRKGTGAKNIQY
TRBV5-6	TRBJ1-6	ASSGVRGSSYNSPLH
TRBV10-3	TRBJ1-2	AISGDSNYGYT
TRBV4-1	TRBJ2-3	ASSQGLIRLAGGVSADTQY
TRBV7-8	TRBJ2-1	ASSLERIYNEQF
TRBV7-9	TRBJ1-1	ASSPGQLNTEAF
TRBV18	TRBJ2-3	ASSYSAGEADTQY
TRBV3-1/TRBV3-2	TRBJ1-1	ASSLGGGTEAF
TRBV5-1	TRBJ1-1	ASSSIPRNTEAF
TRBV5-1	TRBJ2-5	ASSLWGDQETQY
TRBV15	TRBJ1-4	ATSREQGNEKLF
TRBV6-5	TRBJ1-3	ASSYDRGGNTIY
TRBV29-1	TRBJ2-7	SVGEGQGPYEQY
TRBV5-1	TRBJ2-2	ASSRGNTGELF
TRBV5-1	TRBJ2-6	ASSRRVGQGETSGANVLT
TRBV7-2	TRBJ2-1	ASSLNSGGYNEQF
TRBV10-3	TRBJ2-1	AISESSSGGAYNEQF
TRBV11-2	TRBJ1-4	ASSPGQLFNEKLF
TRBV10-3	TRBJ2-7	AISRTGYEQY
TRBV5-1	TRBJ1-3	ASRWTGGIDTIY
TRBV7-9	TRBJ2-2	ASTRTGPAGDTGELF
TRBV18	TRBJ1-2	ASSPGQLRNYGYT
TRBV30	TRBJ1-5	AWSDTAVLKPQH
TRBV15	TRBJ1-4	ATSRWGPDEKLF
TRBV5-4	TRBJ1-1	ASSRYLGADEAF
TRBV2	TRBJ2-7	ASTSWQLEEQY
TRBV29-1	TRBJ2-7	SVVLDWGQY
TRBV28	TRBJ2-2	ASSPGGLAGGRELF